The sequence of this T cell receptor beta chain was determined in a study of blood T cell repertoires in COVID-19. As for the study in general: The United States, Italy and Spain supplied acute and convalescent COVID-19 samples. PBMCs, B-cell-depleted T cells, or T cells provided the cDNA or gDNA that made up the material.

Original processing notes: Estimated nucleated cell counts came from reference gene primer amplification. TCRdb's table, derived via immunoSEQ multiplex PCR, lists solely in-frame clones and lacks some. That table furnishes V, J and clone size, whereas the DNA furnished D and trimming. The repertoire holds just under 350,000 clones, with roughly 90% as singletons. V lost 4 bases and J 2 bases, leaving 13 bases between the germline ends. This CDR3 is 14 amino acids long. Germline V gene lookup returns CDR1 SGHRS and CDR2 YFSETQ. Seattle's enrolled individuals joined amid active infection and were then monitored longitudinally.

The source of this sequence is a woman in her 70s with COVID-19, enrolled during active disease. What was sequenced was peripheral blood. This chain joins TRBV5-1 and TRBJ2-7, with D tentatively TRBD2 (5 bases). CDR3 in DNA: TGCGCCAGCAGCCCTGGACTTCCTCCCTACGAGCAGTACTTC. Translation: CASSPGLPPYEQYF.